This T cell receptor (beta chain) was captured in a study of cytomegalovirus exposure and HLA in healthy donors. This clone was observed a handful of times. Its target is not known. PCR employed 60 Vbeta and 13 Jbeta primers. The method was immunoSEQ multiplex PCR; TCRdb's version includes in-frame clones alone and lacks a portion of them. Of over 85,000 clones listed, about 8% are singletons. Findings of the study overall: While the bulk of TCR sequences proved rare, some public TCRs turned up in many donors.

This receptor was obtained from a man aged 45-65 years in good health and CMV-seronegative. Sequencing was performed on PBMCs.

Written as DNA, the CDR3 is TGTGCCAGCAGCTGGGGGACAGGGCGAAGCACAGATACGCAGTATTTT. It specifies CASSWGTGRSTDTQYF. This chain connects TRBV5-8 to TRBJ2-3, with 9 bases lining up with TRBD1. The CDR3 has 16 amino acids. Trimming took 3 bases from V and 0 from J; bases not matched to a gene: 5. The V gene's germline CDR1 is SGHTS and CDR2 YDEGEE.